The rows below give T cell receptor beta chains drawn from one sample of a study of T cells in Graves' hyperthyroidism and ophthalmopathy. TCRdb processed the multiplex PCR reads anew with MiXCR; each CDR3 protein has one entry. Of 500,000 to 750,000 distinct CDR3 sequences listed, roughly 50% were seen once; the top ten hold more than 7.5%. The source material was peripheral blood or thyroid tissue (not recorded which). The receptor set was obtained from a young woman with Graves' hyperthyroidism. Both conserved end residues are part of each CDR3. Fields, in order: D gene, V gene, J gene, clone size, CDR3 protein, CDR3 DNA. A D gene is named only where the DNA matches it firmly. Size tells how often a clone was seen (once, few, many) or the class of an expanded clone, and some rows leave it out.

-	TRBV5-1	TRBJ2-7	-	CASSLLAQQENEQYF	TGCGCCAGCAGCCTGTTAGCGCAGCAGGAGAACGAGCAGTACTTC
TRBD2	TRBV7-2	TRBJ2-5	many	CASSLVGLAPQETQYF	TGTGCCAGCAGCTTAGTGGGACTAGCGCCACAAGAGACCCAGTACTTC
TRBD1	TRBV6-5	TRBJ1-5	many	CASRTGTGNSNQPQHF	TGTGCCAGCAGAACCGGGACAGGGAATAGCAATCAGCCCCAGCATTTT
TRBD1	TRBV20-1	TRBJ1-2	-	CSAETGTVAYGYTF	TGCAGTGCGGAGACAGGGACAGTGGCCTATGGCTACACCTTC
-	TRBV2	TRBJ2-5	-	CARGHSYQETQYF	TGTGCCAGGGGACATTCGTACCAAGAGACCCAGTACTTC
TRBD2	TRBV7-2	TRBJ2-5	-	CASSLAREAQETQYF	TGTGCCAGCAGCTTAGCGCGGGAGGCACAAGAGACCCAGTACTTC
-	TRBV5-1	TRBJ2-3	-	CASSGDQDTQYF	TGCGCCAGCAGCGGGGACCAGGATACGCAGTATTTT
TRBD1	TRBV2	TRBJ1-2	-	CAVGQYGYTF	TGTGCCGTGGGACAGTACGGCTACACCTTC
-	TRBV2	TRBJ2-2	-	CASSFGTGGRWTPGSCFF	-
-	TRBV6-1	TRBJ1-2	many	CASSEAEGAGYGYTF	TGTGCCAGCAGTGAAGCGGAAGGGGCTGGCTATGGCTACACCTTC
TRBD2	TRBV7-2	TRBJ2-3	many	CASSFLAGGPADTQYF	TGTGCCAGCAGCTTTTTAGCGGGAGGGCCTGCAGATACGCAGTATTTT